This TCR beta chain was identified during a study of blood T cell repertoires in COVID-19 (dated by TCRdb to 2018 to 2020). Turning to the overall study: Samples from collaborators originated in the United States, Italy and Spain and spanned both the acute and convalescent phases of COVID-19. The repertoires were released in a freely available public database meant as a resource for research on the immune response to SARS-CoV-2. The dataset comprised deeply sampled blood TCRbeta repertoires from subjects exposed to, actively infected with, or recovered from COVID-19. Where available, HLA class I and class II types were taken from metadata supplied by the sample provider and were not determined by assay-based typing. Samples came from the ongoing ImmuneRACE study (first 160 participants) plus 1,254 subjects from 6 global collaborators. Nearly every sample came with metadata listing a de-identified subject ID, COVID-19 status, age in years and sex. The material from the prospective study consisted of cDNA or gDNA derived from T cells, B-cell-depleted T cells, or PBMCs.

Each collaborating institution followed its own protocols to collect whole blood in K2EDTA tubes. For TCRbeta analysis, collaborator samples were shipped as frozen whole blood, as isolated PBMCs, or as DNA extracted from either sample type. What the work shows at the level of the full study, not this receptor alone: How much clinical and demographic metadata was included differed by source and by participant, and the metadata was provided uncurated.

Comment on this clone: Its antigen remains undetermined. The sample holds no much larger clone one base away, and base qualities are not on file.

The immunoSEQ Assay, a bias-controlled multiplex PCR, was used to amplify TCRbeta CDR3 regions from genomic DNA. The authors' analysis ran thus. The number of nucleated cells in each sample was estimated from the amplification of reference gene primers within the assay. To quantify the absolute abundance of each unique TCRbeta CDR3 rearrangement, sequence reads were collapsed and filtered. For each sample, productive Simpson clonality was calculated as the square root of Simpson's diversity index across productive rearrangements. In its TCRdb copy, this immuneACCESS table keeps in-frame sequences only and misses some clones. Where compared with another copy, unresolved V genes explain less than half of these, and the others have no known cause. For V, J and clone size, that table is used; D and trimming come from the DNA. The sample table contains over 200,000 clones; only one count was recorded for 70% to 80% of them. The ten largest clonotypes hold about 3.5% of the sample.

Spanning cysteine to phenylalanine, the CDR3 consists of 14 amino acids. Here the CDR3 DNA is all that survives: 42 bases in frame from base 1. For this chain, trimming is 6 bases at the V end and 4 bases at the J end, and the number of junction bases without a gene match is 4. As encoded in the germline V gene, CDR1 is SGHRS while CDR2 is YFSETQ. This TCR was sampled from a woman aged 80 or over with acute or convalescent COVID-19. The sequencing input was peripheral blood. This receptor chain uses TRBV5-1 and TRBJ1-6; TRBD1 agrees with 7 junctional bases. The nucleotide sequence reads as follows: TGCGCCAGCACGGCACAGGGGTATAATTCACCCCTCCACTTT. Its translation reads: CASTAQGYNSPLHF. This CDR3, with the reference TRBV5-1 and TRBJ1-6 proteins standing in past its ends, gives the full variable domain KAGVTQTPRYLIKTRGQQVTLSCSPISGHRSVSWYQQTPGQGLQFLFEYFSETQRNKGNFPGRFSGRQFSNSRSEMNVSTLELGDSALYLCASTAQGYNSPLHFGNGTRLTVT.